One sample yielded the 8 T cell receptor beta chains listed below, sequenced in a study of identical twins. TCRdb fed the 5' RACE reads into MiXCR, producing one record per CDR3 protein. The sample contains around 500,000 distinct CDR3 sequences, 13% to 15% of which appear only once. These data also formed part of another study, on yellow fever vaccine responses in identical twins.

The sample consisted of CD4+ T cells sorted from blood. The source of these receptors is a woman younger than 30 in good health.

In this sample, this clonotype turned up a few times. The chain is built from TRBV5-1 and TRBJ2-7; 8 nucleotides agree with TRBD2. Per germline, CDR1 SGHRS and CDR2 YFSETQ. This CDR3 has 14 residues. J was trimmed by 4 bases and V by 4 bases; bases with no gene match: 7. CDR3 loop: CASSLDGRVYEQYF. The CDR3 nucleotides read TGCGCCAGCAGCCTAGACGGGAGGGTATACGAGCAGTACTTC.

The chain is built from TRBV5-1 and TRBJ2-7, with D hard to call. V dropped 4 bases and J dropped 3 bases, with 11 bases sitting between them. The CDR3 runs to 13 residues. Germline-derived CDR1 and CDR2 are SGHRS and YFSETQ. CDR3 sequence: CASSRDGFYEQYF. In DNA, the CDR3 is TGCGCCAGCAGCCGCGACGGATTCTACGAGCAGTACTTC.

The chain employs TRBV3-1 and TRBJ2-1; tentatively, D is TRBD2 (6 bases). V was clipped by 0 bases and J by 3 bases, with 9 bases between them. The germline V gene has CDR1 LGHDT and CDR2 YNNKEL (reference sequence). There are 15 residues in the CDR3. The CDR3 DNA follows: TGTGCCAGCAGCCAAGAACTAGCCCGCTACAATGAGCAGTTCTTC. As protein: CASSQELARYNEQFF.

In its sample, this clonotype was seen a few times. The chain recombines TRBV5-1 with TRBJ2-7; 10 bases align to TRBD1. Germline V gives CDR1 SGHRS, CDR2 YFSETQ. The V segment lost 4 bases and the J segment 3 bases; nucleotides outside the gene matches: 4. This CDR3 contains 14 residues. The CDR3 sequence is CASSRDRGFYEQYF. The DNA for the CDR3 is TGCGCCAGCAGCCGGGACAGGGGATTCTACGAGCAGTACTTC. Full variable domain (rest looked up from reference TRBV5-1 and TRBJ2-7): KAGVTQTPRYLIKTRGQQVTLSCSPISGHRSVSWYQQTPGQGLQFLFEYFSETQRNKGNFPGRFSGRQFSNSRSEMNVSTLELGDSALYLCASSRDRGFYEQYFGPGTRLTVT.

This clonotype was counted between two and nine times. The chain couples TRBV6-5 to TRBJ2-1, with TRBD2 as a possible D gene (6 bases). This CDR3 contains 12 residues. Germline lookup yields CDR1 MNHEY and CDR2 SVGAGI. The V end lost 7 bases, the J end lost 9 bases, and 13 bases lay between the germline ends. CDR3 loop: CASTKWRGEQFF. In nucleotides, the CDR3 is TGTGCCAGCACCAAATGGAGGGGTGAGCAGTTCTTC.

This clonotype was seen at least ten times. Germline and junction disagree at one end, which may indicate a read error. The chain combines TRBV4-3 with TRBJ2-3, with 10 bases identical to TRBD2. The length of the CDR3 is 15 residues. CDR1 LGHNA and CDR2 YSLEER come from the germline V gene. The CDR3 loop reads CASSQGLAGTDTQYF. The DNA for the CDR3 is TGTGCCAGCAGCCAAGGACTAGCGGGCACAGATACGCAGTATTTT.

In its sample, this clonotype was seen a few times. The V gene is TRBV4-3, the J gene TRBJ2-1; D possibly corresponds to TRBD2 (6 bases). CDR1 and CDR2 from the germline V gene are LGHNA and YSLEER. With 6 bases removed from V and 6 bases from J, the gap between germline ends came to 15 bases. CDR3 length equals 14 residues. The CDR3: CASRALGEANEQFF. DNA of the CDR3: TGCGCCAGCAGAGCACTCGGGGAGGCCAATGAGCAGTTCTTC.

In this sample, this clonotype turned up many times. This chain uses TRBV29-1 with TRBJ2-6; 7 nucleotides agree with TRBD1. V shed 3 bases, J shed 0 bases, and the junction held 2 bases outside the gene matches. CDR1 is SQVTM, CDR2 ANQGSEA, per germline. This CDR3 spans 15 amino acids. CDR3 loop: CSVDGTVSGANVLTF. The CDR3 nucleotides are TGCAGCGTTGATGGGACAGTCTCTGGGGCCAACGTCCTGACTTTC.